This record concerns one TCR beta chain sequence. Its matching antigen is unknown. V lost 2 bases to trimming and J lost 3 bases; unmatched junction nucleotides: 4. Germline V gives CDR1 KGHSH, CDR2 LQKENI. This CDR3 region has 15 residues. The sample originates from a study of OX40 agonist ivuxolimab in advanced cancers. Study observations and caveats: At 0.1 to 3.0 mg/kg, CD4+ and CD8+ blood T cells expanded clonally by week 6.

TCRdb keeps only in-frame clones here, not all; method: immunoSEQ multiplex PCR. This table holds tens of thousands of clones, about 91% found once. The chain has TRBV18 and TRBJ2-1, with 7 bases fitting TRBD2. Sequenced here: CD4+ or CD8+ T cells sorted from blood, sampled in a trial of the OX40 agonist ivuxolimab. The source of this sequence is an adult with an advanced solid tumor such as melanoma, head and neck, liver or kidney cancer. CDR3 nucleotide sequence: TGTGCCAGCTCACCAGGGGGAGGGCACTACAATGAGCAGTTCTTC. Protein product: CASSPGGGHYNEQFF.